This T cell receptor beta chain was sequenced during a study of control samples from healthy donors and cancer patients. The protocol was immunoSEQ multiplex PCR, while the TCRdb copy is restricted to in-frame clones and leaves out a portion. The repertoire has 90,000 to 100,000 clones, around 80% of them found once; the top ten carry roughly 2%. The specimen was blood. The clonotype originates from a man aged 60 to 69 in good health.

The CDR3 DNA sequence: TGTGCCAGCAGTGACTCGGAGGCCGGGACCTTGATAGGCTACACCTTC. Translated, it gives CASSDSEAGTLIGYTF. V is TRBV6-4 and J is TRBJ1-2; D might be TRBD1 (5 bases). Trimming took 0 bases from V and 8 from J, leaving 19 bases between them. The CDR3 extends over 16 amino acids. Germline loops: CDR1 MRHNA, CDR2 SNTAGT.